The subject of this entry is one T cell receptor (beta chain). Its antigen is unknown. Clones were sequenced by immunoSEQ multiplex PCR, and TCRdb holds only the in-frame ones, with some missing. The sample has 90,000 to 100,000 clones, roughly 90% seen once. These data originate in a study of T cell responses to AZD1222 COVID-19 vaccine. Study-level points and caveats: The study identified only six AZD1222 recipients as seropositive at baseline. None of the repertoires were sampled until the peak T cell response had passed. As reported, nearly half of all spike-specific TCRs target variant regions that are unmutated.

The CDR3 sequence is 14 residues long. Looked up from germline, CDR1 is LNHDA and CDR2 is SQIVND (reference sequence). Deletions cut 7 bases from V and 4 bases from J, with 16 bases between. Recipients boosted at about 4 weeks or about 12 weeks are pooled. The rearrangement joins TRBV19 to TRBJ1-2; D is possibly TRBD1 (6 bases). The receptor's source is an adult who received the AZD1222 COVID-19 vaccine. The starting material was peripheral blood, obtained 28 days after the second AZD1222 dose. The CDR3 nucleotides are TGTGCCAGTAAGATACCGGGGGGCGTCTATGGCTACACCTTC. It codes for CASKIPGGVYGYTF.